The sequence of this T cell receptor (beta chain) was determined in a study of patients and donors after allogeneic stem cell transplantation. TCRdb redid the calling of the RT-PCR reads with MiXCR, one entry per CDR3 protein. The repertoire holds tens of thousands of distinct CDR3 sequences, with under 7.5% as singletons. CDR1 is LGHDT, CDR2 YNNKEL, per germline (reference sequence). This CDR3 region has 15 residues. V gave up 2 bases and J gave up 4 bases; unmatched junction bases: 2. The chain recombines TRBV3-1 with TRBJ2-3, with 11 positions matching TRBD2. Sequencing input: blood, either unsorted or a sorted T cell fraction (not recorded which). The receptor's source is a human donor who was either an allogeneic HSCT recipient or a stem cell or donor lymphocyte infusion donor (not recorded which). It is not recorded whose cells these are; they may come from a transplant donor. For the CDR3, the DNA is TGTGCCAGCAGCCAAAGTAGCGGGAGGGCAGATACGCAGTATTTT. Protein product: CASSQSSGRADTQYF.